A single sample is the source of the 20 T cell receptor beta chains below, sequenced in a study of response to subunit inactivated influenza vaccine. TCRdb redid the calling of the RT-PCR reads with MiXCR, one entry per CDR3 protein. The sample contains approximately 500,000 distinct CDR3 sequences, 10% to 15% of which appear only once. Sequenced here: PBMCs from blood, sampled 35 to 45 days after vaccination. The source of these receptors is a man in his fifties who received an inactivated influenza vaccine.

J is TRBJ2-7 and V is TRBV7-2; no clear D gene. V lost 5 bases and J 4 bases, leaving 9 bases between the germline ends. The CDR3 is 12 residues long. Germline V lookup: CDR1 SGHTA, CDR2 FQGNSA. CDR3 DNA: TGTGCCAGCAGCGTGGACCTTTACGAGCAGTACTTC. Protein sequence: CASSVDLYEQYF.

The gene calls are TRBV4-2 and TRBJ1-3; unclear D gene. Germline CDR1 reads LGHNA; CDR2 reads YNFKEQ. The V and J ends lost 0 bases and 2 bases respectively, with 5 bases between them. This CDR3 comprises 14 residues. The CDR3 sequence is CASSQEQTGNTIYF. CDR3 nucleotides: TGTGCCAGCAGCCAAGAACAAACTGGAAACACCATATATTTT.

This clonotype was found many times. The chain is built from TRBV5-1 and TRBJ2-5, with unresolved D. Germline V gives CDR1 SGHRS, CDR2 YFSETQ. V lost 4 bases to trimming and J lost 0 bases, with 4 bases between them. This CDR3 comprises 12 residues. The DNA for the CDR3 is TGCGCCAGCAGCATGTACCAAGAGACCCAGTACTTC. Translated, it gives CASSMYQETQYF. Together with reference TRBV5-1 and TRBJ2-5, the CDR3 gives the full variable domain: KAGVTQTPRYLIKTRGQQVTLSCSPISGHRSVSWYQQTPGQGLQFLFEYFSETQRNKGNFPGRFSGRQFSNSRSEMNVSTLELGDSALYLCASSMYQETQYFGPGTRLLVL.

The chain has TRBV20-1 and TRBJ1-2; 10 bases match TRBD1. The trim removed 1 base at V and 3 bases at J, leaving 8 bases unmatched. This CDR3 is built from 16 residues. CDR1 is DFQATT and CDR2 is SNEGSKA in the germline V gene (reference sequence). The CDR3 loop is CSARGVGQGMDYGYTF. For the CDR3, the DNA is TGCAGTGCTAGAGGCGTGGGACAGGGGATGGACTATGGCTACACCTTC.

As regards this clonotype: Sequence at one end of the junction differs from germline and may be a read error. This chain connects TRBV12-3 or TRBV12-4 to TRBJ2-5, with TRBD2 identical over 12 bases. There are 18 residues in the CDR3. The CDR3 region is CACSLVRRGLAGEETQYF. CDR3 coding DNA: TGTGCCTGCAGTTTGGTTCGTCGGGGACTAGCGGGTGAAGAGACCCAGTACTTC.

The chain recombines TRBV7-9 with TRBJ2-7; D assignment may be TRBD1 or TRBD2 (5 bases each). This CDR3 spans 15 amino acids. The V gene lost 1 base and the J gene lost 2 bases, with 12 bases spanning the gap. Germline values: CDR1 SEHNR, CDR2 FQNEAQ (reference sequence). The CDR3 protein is CASSLDGGNAYEQYF. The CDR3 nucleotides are TGTGCCAGCAGCTTAGATGGGGGAAACGCCTACGAGCAGTACTTC.

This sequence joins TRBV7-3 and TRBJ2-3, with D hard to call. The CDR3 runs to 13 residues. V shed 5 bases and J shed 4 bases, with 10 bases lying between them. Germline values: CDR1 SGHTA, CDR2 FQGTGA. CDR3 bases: TGTGCCAGCAGCCCTCTAGGTCCAGATACGCAGTATTTT. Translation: CASSPLGPDTQYF.

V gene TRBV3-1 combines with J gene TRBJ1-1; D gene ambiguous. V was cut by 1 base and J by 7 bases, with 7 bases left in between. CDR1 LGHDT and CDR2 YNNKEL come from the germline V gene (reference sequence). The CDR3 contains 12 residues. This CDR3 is CASSQAEREAFF. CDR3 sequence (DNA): TGTGCCAGCAGCCAAGCTGAACGTGAAGCTTTCTTT.

The chain's CDR3 is CASSQDSAGSRWGYTF. The CDR3 nucleotides are TGCGCCAGCAGCCAAGATTCAGCGGGGTCCCGCTGGGGCTACACCTTC. The chain combines TRBV4-3 with TRBJ1-2; D ambiguous. The V end lost 0 bases, the J end lost 8 bases, and 19 bases lay between the germline ends. There are 16 residues in the CDR3. CDR1 and CDR2 from the germline V gene are LGHNA and YSLEER.

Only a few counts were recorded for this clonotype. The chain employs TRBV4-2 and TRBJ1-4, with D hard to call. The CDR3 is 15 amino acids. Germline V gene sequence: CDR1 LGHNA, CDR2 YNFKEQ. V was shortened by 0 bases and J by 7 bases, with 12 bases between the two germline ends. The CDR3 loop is CASSQEGSGSEKLFF. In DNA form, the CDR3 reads TGTGCCAGCAGCCAAGAAGGGAGCGGGAGTGAAAAACTGTTTTTT.

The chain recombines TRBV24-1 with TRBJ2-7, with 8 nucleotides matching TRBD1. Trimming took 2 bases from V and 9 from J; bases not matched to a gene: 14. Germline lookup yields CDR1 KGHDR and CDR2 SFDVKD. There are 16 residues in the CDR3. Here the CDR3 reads CATSDYETGARRGQYF. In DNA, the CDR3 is TGTGCCACCAGTGATTATGAGACAGGGGCGCGCAGAGGGCAGTACTTC.

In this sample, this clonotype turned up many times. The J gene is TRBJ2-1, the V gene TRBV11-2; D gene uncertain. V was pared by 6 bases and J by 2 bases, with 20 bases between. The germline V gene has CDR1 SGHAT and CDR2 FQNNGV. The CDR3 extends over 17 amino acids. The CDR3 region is CASRDPSGPKPYNEQFF. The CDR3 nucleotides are TGTGCCAGCAGAGATCCCTCAGGTCCCAAGCCCTACAATGAGCAGTTCTTC.

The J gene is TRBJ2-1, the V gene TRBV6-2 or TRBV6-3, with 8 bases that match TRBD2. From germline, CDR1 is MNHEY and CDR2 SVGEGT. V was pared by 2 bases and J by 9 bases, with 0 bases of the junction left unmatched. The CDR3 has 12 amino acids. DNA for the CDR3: TGTGCCAGCAGTTACGGACTAGCTGAGCAGTTCTTC. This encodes CASSYGLAEQFF.

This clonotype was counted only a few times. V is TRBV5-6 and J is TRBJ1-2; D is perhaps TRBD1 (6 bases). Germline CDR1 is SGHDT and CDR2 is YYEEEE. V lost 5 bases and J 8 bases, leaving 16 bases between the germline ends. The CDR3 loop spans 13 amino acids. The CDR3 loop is CASRLTGTLGYTF. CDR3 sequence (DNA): TGTGCCAGCAGGTTAACAGGGACGTTGGGCTACACCTTC.

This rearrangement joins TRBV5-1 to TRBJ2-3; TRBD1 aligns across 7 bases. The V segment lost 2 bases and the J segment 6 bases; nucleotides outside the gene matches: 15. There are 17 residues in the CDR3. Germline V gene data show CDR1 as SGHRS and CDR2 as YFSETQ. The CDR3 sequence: CASSLNAVGTAPDTQYF. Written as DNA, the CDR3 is TGCGCCAGCAGCTTAAATGCCGTCGGGACAGCCCCGGATACGCAGTATTTT.

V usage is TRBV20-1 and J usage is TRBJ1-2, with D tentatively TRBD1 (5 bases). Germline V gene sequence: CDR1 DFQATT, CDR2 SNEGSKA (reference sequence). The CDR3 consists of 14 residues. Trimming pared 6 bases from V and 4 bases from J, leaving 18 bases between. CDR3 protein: CSAPLGGEGYGYTF. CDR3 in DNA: TGCAGTGCCCCGCTGGGGGGGGAGGGCTATGGCTACACCTTC.

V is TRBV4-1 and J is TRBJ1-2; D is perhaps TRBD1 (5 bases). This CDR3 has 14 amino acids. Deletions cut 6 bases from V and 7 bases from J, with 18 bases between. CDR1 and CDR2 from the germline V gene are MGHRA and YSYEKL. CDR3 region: CASSPRDLASGYTF. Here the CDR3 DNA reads TGCGCCAGCAGTCCCCGGGACCTTGCATCTGGCTACACCTTC.

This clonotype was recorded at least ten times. CDR3 amino acids: CATSDFKSGRARETQYF. CDR3 DNA sequence: TGTGCCACCAGTGATTTCAAGAGCGGGAGGGCCCGGGAGACCCAGTACTTC. This chain uses TRBV24-1 with TRBJ2-5, with TRBD2 matching over 10 bases. V lost 1 base, J lost 5 bases, and 9 bases stayed unmatched. Germline CDR1 KGHDR, CDR2 SFDVKD. CDR3 length: 17 residues.

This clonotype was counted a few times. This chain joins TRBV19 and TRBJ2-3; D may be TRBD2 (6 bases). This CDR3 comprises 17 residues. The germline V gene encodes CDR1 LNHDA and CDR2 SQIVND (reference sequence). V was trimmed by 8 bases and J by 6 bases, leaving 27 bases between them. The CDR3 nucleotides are TGTGCCAGTCATGCTTCCCGACTAGTAGGGAACATGGATACGCAGTATTTT. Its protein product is CASHASRLVGNMDTQYF.

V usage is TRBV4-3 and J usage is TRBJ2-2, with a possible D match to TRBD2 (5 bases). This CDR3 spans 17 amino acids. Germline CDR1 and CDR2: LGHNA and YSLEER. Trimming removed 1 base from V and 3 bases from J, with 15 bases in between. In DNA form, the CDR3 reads TGCGCCAGCAGCCAAGTAGTGGCAGGAGCGGACACCGGGGAGCTGTTTTTT. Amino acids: CASSQVVAGADTGELFF.